What follows are 14 T cell receptor beta chains derived from one specimen sequenced in a study of blood T cell repertoires in COVID-19. The assay was immunoSEQ multiplex PCR, and TCRdb's table has in-frame clones only and misses some. The sample records some 97,000 clones, 80% to 90% being singletons. Sequenced sample: PBMCs or T cells enriched from blood (not recorded which). These receptor sequences come from a woman in her forties or fifties who had recovered from COVID-19.

The chain carries TRBV27 and TRBJ2-7; 7 bases match TRBD1. The CDR3 has 13 residues. The germline V gene has CDR1 MNHEY and CDR2 SMNVEV (reference sequence). J gave up 5 bases and V 8 bases, and 9 bases lay outside the gene matches. The chain's CDR3 is CASQFLGQDEQYF. In DNA, the CDR3 is TGTGCCAGCCAATTTCTAGGACAGGACGAGCAGTACTTC.

V and J are TRBV5-1 and TRBJ2-5, with 7 bases matching TRBD2. Germline V CDR1 and CDR2: SGHRS, YFSETQ. The V segment lost 4 bases and the J segment 5 bases; nucleotides outside the gene matches: 11. The CDR3 runs to 15 residues. The CDR3 DNA reads as TGCGCCAGCAGCCCGCAGGGAGGGAAGGGTGAGACCCAGTACTTC. It yields the protein CASSPQGGKGETQYF.

The chain employs TRBV5-1 and TRBJ2-3; tentatively, D is TRBD2 (6 bases). This CDR3 region has 17 residues. V shed 2 bases and J shed 6 bases, with 22 bases lying between them. Germline V gives CDR1 SGHRS, CDR2 YFSETQ. The CDR3 protein is CASSLSPHGVGGDTQYF. The CDR3 DNA is TGCGCCAGCAGCTTATCCCCTCACGGGGTTGGGGGGGATACGCAGTATTTT.

The CDR3 spells CASSGTGNTGELFF. The CDR3 coding sequence is TGTGCCAGCAGCGGTACAGGGAACACCGGGGAGCTGTTTTTT. The chain recombines TRBV7-3 with TRBJ2-2; a weak D match, TRBD1 (5 bases). This CDR3 contains 14 residues. Trimming left V 5 bases short and J 1 base short, with 8 bases between. Germline values: CDR1 SGHTA, CDR2 FQGTGA.

This clone occurred a few times. The rearrangement joins TRBV11-2 to TRBJ1-2; D perhaps matches TRBD1 (6 bases). CDR1 and CDR2 from the germline V gene are SGHAT and FQNNGV. The length of the CDR3 is 15 residues. The V and J ends lost 0 bases and 5 bases respectively, with 13 bases between them. CDR3 amino acids: CASSLERGGSYGYTF. CDR3 nucleotide sequence: TGTGCCAGCAGCTTAGAGAGAGGGGGTTCGTATGGCTACACCTTC.

The rearrangement uses TRBV9 and TRBJ2-7, with D possibly matching TRBD2 (5 bases). V lost 1 base to trimming and J lost 4 bases, with 9 bases between them. Germline CDR1 and CDR2: SGDLS and YYNGEE. This CDR3 has 13 amino acids. CDR3 in amino acids: CASSVSLEYEQYF. The CDR3 coding sequence is TGTGCCAGCAGCGTATCACTAGAATACGAGCAGTACTTC. Looking up the rest from reference TRBV9 and TRBJ2-7 gives the full variable domain: DSGVTQTPKHLITATGQRVTLRCSPRSGDLSVYWYQQSLDQGLQFLIQYYNGEERAKGNILERFSAQQFPDLHSELNLSSLELGDSALYFCASSVSLEYEQYFGPGTRLTVT.

The chain combines TRBV6-5 with TRBJ2-7; maybe TRBD1 (6 bases). Germline V gives CDR1 MNHEY, CDR2 SVGAGI. The CDR3 covers 13 residues. The V and J ends lost 6 bases and 0 bases respectively, with 9 bases between them. This chain's CDR3 is CASRPGASYEQYF. Here the CDR3 DNA reads TGTGCCAGCAGGCCAGGGGCCTCCTACGAGCAGTACTTC.

The chain couples TRBV7-8 to TRBJ2-3; D uncertain. The germline CDR1 and CDR2 sequences are SGHVS and FQNEAQ. V was shortened by 5 bases and J by 8 bases, with 14 bases between the two germline ends. The CDR3 has 13 residues. For the CDR3, the DNA is TGTGCCAGCAGCCCGAACCTCCAGTCTACGCAGTATTTT. Protein product: CASSPNLQSTQYF.

This clone was observed a handful of times. V gene TRBV30 combines with J gene TRBJ1-5; D ambiguous. V was cut by 0 bases and J by 0 bases, with 6 bases left in between. Looked up from germline, CDR1 is GTSNPN and CDR2 is SVGIG (reference sequence). The CDR3 contains 14 residues. The CDR3 protein is CAWSVQTSNQPQHF. Here the CDR3 DNA reads TGTGCCTGGAGTGTACAGACTAGCAATCAGCCCCAGCATTTT.

The rearrangement links TRBV4-1 to TRBJ2-3, with D possibly being TRBD2 (5 bases). The V and J ends lost 1 base and 0 bases respectively, with 14 bases between them. Germline-derived CDR1 and CDR2 are MGHRA and YSYEKL. This CDR3 is built from 17 residues. As DNA, the CDR3 is TGCGCCAGCAGCCAAGGGGCGGGTCCATCTAGCACAGATACGCAGTATTTT. It yields the protein CASSQGAGPSSTDTQYF.

CDR3 nucleotide sequence: TGTGCCAGCAGTGTACAAACCCTTTACTCTGGAAACACCATATATTTT. Translation: CASSVQTLYSGNTIYF. This chain links TRBV6-1 with TRBJ1-3, with no clear D. The germline CDR1 and CDR2 sequences are MNHNS and SASEGT. The CDR3 is made up of 16 amino acids. Trimming removed 4 bases at V and 0 bases at J, with 13 bases between.

V is TRBV5-4 and J is TRBJ2-2; a possible D gene is TRBD1 (5 bases). The CDR3 runs to 17 residues. With 6 bases removed from V and 0 bases from J, the gap between germline ends came to 18 bases. Germline V gene sequence: CDR1 SGHNT, CDR2 YYREEE (reference sequence). CDR3 amino acids: CASKDGQGLSNTGELFF. The CDR3 DNA reads TGTGCCAGCAAAGATGGCCAGGGCCTGTCGAACACCGGGGAGCTGTTTTTT. Based on the CDR3 plus reference TRBV5-4 and TRBJ2-2, the full variable domain is ETGVTQSPTHLIKTRGQQVTLRCSSQSGHNTVSWYQQALGQGPQFIFQYYREEENGRGNFPPRFSGLQFPNYSSELNVNALELDDSALYLCASKDGQGLSNTGELFFGEGSRLTVL.

The rearrangement uses TRBV5-1 and TRBJ1-4, with D possibly being TRBD1 (6 bases). Germline V gene sequence: CDR1 SGHRS, CDR2 YFSETQ. This CDR3 comprises 16 residues. V was pared by 3 bases and J by 5 bases, with 17 bases between. CDR3 in DNA: TGCGCCAGCAGCTCATTAATACAGGGAGCCAATGAAAAACTGTTTTTT. This translates into CASSSLIQGANEKLFF.

The rearrangement links TRBV7-9 to TRBJ1-4, with D possibly being TRBD1 (6 bases). This CDR3 is built from 15 residues. Germline CDR1 reads SEHNR; CDR2 reads FQNEAQ (reference sequence). V was cut by 10 bases and J by 8 bases, with 23 bases left in between. Here the CDR3 reads CATPKPGGRREKLFF. The CDR3 region has the DNA TGTGCCACCCCTAAACCCGGGGGGCGACGGGAAAAACTGTTTTTT.